The 20 T cell receptor beta chains given below trace back to one sample, sequenced in a study of PD-1 blockade in classical Hodgkin lymphoma. The repertoire was sequenced with immunoSEQ multiplex PCR; TCRdb's copy has only in-frame clones and lacks some. The data hold 14,000 to 15,000 clones, with around 61% observed a single time. All patients relapsed after autologous stem cell transplantation, and brentuximab vedotin exposure varied. The sequencing here drew on peripheral blood mononuclear cells (PBMCs), taken at baseline. The receptors were sampled from a human donor with classical Hodgkin lymphoma.

This clone appeared a few times. The chain recombines TRBV9 with TRBJ2-7; D unclear. Germline V CDR1 and CDR2: SGDLS, YYNGEE. The germline V and J ends were trimmed by 0 bases and 2 bases, with 9 bases remaining between them. The CDR3 is 14 residues long. The CDR3 sequence: CASSVGPVTYEQYF. The CDR3 DNA reads as TGTGCCAGCAGCGTAGGACCGGTCACCTACGAGCAGTACTTC.

By share of the sample, this clone is large (0.1 to 1%). This chain links TRBV21-1 with TRBJ2-7. TRBV21-1 is labeled a pseudogene. CDR3 length equals 17 residues. The CDR3 loop reads CASSPPRSLLDPYEQYF. As DNA, the CDR3 is TGTGCCAGCAGCCCCCCCCGATCCTTACTGGACCCCTACGAGCAGTACTTC.

The chain couples TRBV2 to TRBJ2-2; 8 positions agree with TRBD2. V shed 6 bases, J shed 7 bases, and the junction held 4 bases outside the gene matches. The germline gives CDR1 SNHLY, CDR2 FYNNEI. The CDR3 runs 13 residues. CDR3 sequence: CASRAGVSGELFF. Written as DNA, the CDR3 is TGTGCCAGCAGAGCGGGAGTGAGCGGGGAGCTGTTTTTT.

The gene calls are TRBV10-3 and TRBJ2-2; no reliable D call. The germline V gene has CDR1 ENHRY and CDR2 SYGVKD. Deletions cut 0 bases from V and 2 bases from J, with 7 bases between. The CDR3 contains 15 residues. The CDR3: CAISESVINTGELFF. In DNA form, the CDR3 reads TGTGCCATCAGTGAGTCGGTCATCAACACCGGGGAGCTGTTTTTT.

The chain couples TRBV18 to TRBJ2-7; D is uncertain. Trimming stripped 1 base from V and 3 bases from J, with 10 bases between. This CDR3 has 14 amino acids. CDR1 and CDR2 from the germline V gene are KGHSH and LQKENI. DNA of the CDR3: TGTGCCAGCTCACCACAGGACGCGGACTACGAGCAGTACTTC. Its protein is CASSPQDADYEQYF.

The chain has TRBV5-6 and TRBJ2-7; D not certain. Germline CDR1 is SGHDT and CDR2 is YYEEEE. The CDR3 spans 13 residues. V lost 0 bases and J 2 bases, leaving 6 bases between the germline ends. The CDR3 nucleotides are TGTGCCAGCAGCTTGGCCGTCCCCTACGAGCAGTACTTC. This translates into CASSLAVPYEQYF.

The V call is TRBV27, the J call TRBJ1-5; TRBD1 might be the D (6 bases). The CDR3 is made up of 15 amino acids. V lost 5 bases and J 0 bases, leaving 11 bases between the germline ends. Germline CDR1 MNHEY, CDR2 SMNVEV (reference sequence). The CDR3 here is CASSGTWVSNQPQHF. CDR3 DNA: TGTGCCAGCAGTGGGACATGGGTTAGCAATCAGCCCCAGCATTTT.

This rearrangement joins TRBV7-8 to TRBJ1-6; 7 positions match TRBD1. CDR1 is SGHVS and CDR2 is FQNEAQ in the germline V gene. J lost 6 bases, V lost 6 bases, and 11 bases had no gene match. This CDR3 has 16 residues. The CDR3 reads CASSQRQGGSNSPLHF. The CDR3 DNA reads as TGTGCCAGCAGTCAACGACAGGGAGGGAGTAATTCACCCCTCCACTTT.

This chain uses TRBV6-5 with TRBJ2-7; 13 positions agree with TRBD2. Germline V gene data show CDR1 as MNHEY and CDR2 as SVGAGI. The CDR3 contains 15 residues. V shed 5 bases, J shed 4 bases, and the junction held 5 bases outside the gene matches. CDR3 residues: CASSQLAGGQYEQYF. CDR3 nucleotide sequence: TGTGCCAGCAGTCAACTAGCGGGAGGGCAATACGAGCAGTACTTC.

This clone appeared a single time. The chain carries TRBV2 and TRBJ1-5; D gene uncertain. Trimming took 4 bases from V and 4 from J, leaving 8 bases between them. Germline V CDR1 and CDR2: SNHLY, FYNNEI. The CDR3 covers 13 residues. CDR3 sequence reads: CASSVTVNQPQHF. Here the CDR3 DNA reads TGTGCCAGCAGTGTCACTGTGAATCAGCCCCAGCATTTT.

The V gene is TRBV5-1, the J gene TRBJ1-5, with D unclear. V was pared by 5 bases and J by 0 bases, with 9 bases between. The CDR3 totals 14 residues. Germline assignment: CDR1 SGHRS and CDR2 YFSETQ. The CDR3 DNA is TGCGCCAGCAGGATGGACGGTAGCAATCAGCCCCAGCATTTT. Its protein product is CASRMDGSNQPQHF.

A word on this clone: This may arise from a read error, as a much more abundant clone is one base away. The chain has TRBV11-2 and TRBJ2-7, with 9 bases fitting TRBD1. The CDR3 contains 14 residues. CDR1 is SGHAT, CDR2 FQNNGV, per germline. V trimming: 10 bases; J trimming: 3 bases; junction bases outside the gene matches: 10. CDR3: CANRGTGMIYEQYF. The CDR3 coding sequence is TGTGCCAACAGGGGGACAGGGATGATCTACGAGCAGTACTTC.

This clone turned up a few times. DNA for the CDR3: TGTGCCAGCAGCTTGGGGAACAGAAGAAATGAAAAACTGTTTTTT. It encodes CASSLGNRRNEKLFF. The V and J genes are TRBV5-6 and TRBJ1-4, with D unresolved. V was trimmed by 0 bases and J by 5 bases, leaving 11 bases between them. The CDR3 spans 15 residues. In germline, CDR1 is SGHDT, CDR2 YYEEEE.

In DNA form, the CDR3 reads TGTGCAAGTCGCTGGAAAATCAATCGGGGCAGTGCCACAGATACGCAGTATTTT. Amino acids: CASRWKINRGSATDTQYF. V and J are TRBV12-2 and TRBJ2-3. TRBV12-2 has pseudogene status. The CDR3 extends over 18 amino acids.

The chain employs TRBV9 and TRBJ2-1; TRBD2 is a possible D gene (6 bases). The germline CDR1 and CDR2 sequences are SGDLS and YYNGEE. The V and J ends lost 3 bases and 7 bases respectively, with 17 bases between them. The CDR3 is 15 amino acids. CDR3 protein: CASSGRLGFTNEQFF. The CDR3 coding sequence is TGTGCCAGCAGCGGGCGACTAGGATTTACGAATGAGCAGTTCTTC.

The chain employs TRBV4-2 and TRBJ2-7; D is possibly TRBD2 (5 bases). There are 16 residues in the CDR3. Germline assignment: CDR1 LGHNA and CDR2 YNFKEQ. The ends were cut back, 0 bases at V and 1 base at J, with 13 bases in the middle. In DNA form, the CDR3 reads TGTGCCAGCAGCCAAGAGCTTCGCGGGCCTTCCTACGAGCAGTACTTC. It codes for CASSQELRGPSYEQYF.

V usage is TRBV2 and J usage is TRBJ1-5, with D unclear. The V gene lost 6 bases and the J gene lost 4 bases, with 10 bases spanning the gap. Germline values: CDR1 SNHLY, CDR2 FYNNEI. This CDR3 spans 13 amino acids. The CDR3 protein is CASRGPGNQPQHF. The DNA for the CDR3 is TGTGCCAGCAGGGGCCCTGGGAATCAGCCCCAGCATTTT. The full variable domain, its missing parts supplied by reference TRBV2 and TRBJ1-5, is EPEVTQTPSHQVTQMGQEVILRCVPISNHLYFYWYRQILGQKVEFLVSFYNNEISEKSEIFDDQFSVERPDGSNFTLKIRSTKLEDSAMYFCASRGPGNQPQHFGDGTRLSIL.

This chain joins TRBV30 and TRBJ1-3; unclear D gene. CDR1 GTSNPN and CDR2 SVGIG come from the germline V gene (reference sequence). V lost 4 bases to trimming and J lost 0 bases, with 13 bases between them. This CDR3 has 15 residues. The CDR3 coding sequence is TGTGCCTGGACCCTATTGTGGAGCTCTGGAAACACCATATATTTT. Its protein is CAWTLLWSSGNTIYF.

The J gene is TRBJ2-2, the V gene TRBV6-1; D gene ambiguous. Per the germline V gene, CDR1 is MNHNS and CDR2 is SASEGT. The CDR3 spans 15 residues. The V end was cut by 2 bases, the J end by 3 bases, with 10 bases between. Written as DNA, the CDR3 is TGTGCCAGCAGTGAACTAGAAATCCACACCGGGGAGCTGTTTTTT. Translation: CASSELEIHTGELFF.

The chain has TRBV6-1 and TRBJ1-5; TRBD1 agrees at 7 bases. CDR1 is MNHNS, CDR2 SASEGT, per germline. The CDR3 length is 14 residues. V shed 4 bases, J shed 5 bases, and the junction held 5 bases outside the gene matches. CDR3 bases: TGTGCCAGCAGTGTACTAACAGGGGATCAGCCCCAGCATTTT. It yields the protein CASSVLTGDQPQHF.